This TCR beta chain comes out of a study of shared clonotypes between healthy human individuals. Points on this clone: The antigen remains undetermined.

Naive CD45RA+ and memory CD45RA-negative subsets were split from CD4+ cells. Study-level points and caveats: For sorted subsets, rarefaction showed incomplete sequencing despite large depth. Few donors restricted represented genetic and exposure-history diversity. Larger richness was generally estimated for naive than memory subsets.

Using immunoSEQ multiplex PCR, the repertoire was profiled, and TCRdb retains in-frame clones only, with some absent. This repertoire shows millions of clones, over 85% found once; its top ten account for around 0.13%. This CDR3 spans 15 amino acids. V shed 2 bases and J 7 bases; nucleotides not matched to a gene: 6. Germline lookup yields CDR1 MNHEY and CDR2 SMNVEV (reference sequence). The V and J genes are TRBV27 and TRBJ1-4; TRBD1 aligns across 8 bases. The specimen was naive CD4+ T cells sorted from blood. Subset noted: CD45RA+ positively selected. This clonotype was sampled from a man aged 18-30 years in good health. CDR3 bases: TGTGCCAGCAGTTTAAGGACAGGGTGGGTTGAAAAACTGTTTTTT. Translating gives CASSLRTGWVEKLFF.